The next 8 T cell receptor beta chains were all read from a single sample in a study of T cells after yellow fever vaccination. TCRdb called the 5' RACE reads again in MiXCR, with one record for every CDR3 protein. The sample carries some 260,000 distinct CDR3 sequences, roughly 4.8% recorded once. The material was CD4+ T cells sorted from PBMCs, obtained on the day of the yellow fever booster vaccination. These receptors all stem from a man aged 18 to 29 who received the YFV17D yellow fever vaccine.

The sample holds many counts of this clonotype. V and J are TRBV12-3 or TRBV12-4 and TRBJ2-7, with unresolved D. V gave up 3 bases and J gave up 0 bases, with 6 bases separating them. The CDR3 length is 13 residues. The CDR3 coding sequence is TGTGCCAGCAGTTTCGGAAGCTCCTACGAGCAGTACGTC. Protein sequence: CASSFGSSYEQYV.

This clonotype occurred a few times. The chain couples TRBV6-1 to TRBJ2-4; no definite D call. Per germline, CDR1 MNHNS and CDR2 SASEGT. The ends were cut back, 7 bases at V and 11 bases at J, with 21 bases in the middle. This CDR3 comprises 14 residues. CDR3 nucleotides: TGTGCCAGCACTAAGGAAGCTGTAGGCGGCGTTCAGTACTTC. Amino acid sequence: CASTKEAVGGVQYF.

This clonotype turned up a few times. This CDR3 is CASSSGQGGTYNEQFF. CDR3 sequence (DNA): TGTGCCAGCAGCTCCGGACAGGGGGGGACCTACAATGAGCAGTTCTTC. This chain links TRBV11-2 with TRBJ2-1; TRBD1 agrees at 10 bases. CDR1 and CDR2 from the germline V gene are SGHAT and FQNNGV. After removal of 4 bases from V and 2 bases from J, the junction contained 5 bases not matched to a gene. The CDR3 contains 16 residues.

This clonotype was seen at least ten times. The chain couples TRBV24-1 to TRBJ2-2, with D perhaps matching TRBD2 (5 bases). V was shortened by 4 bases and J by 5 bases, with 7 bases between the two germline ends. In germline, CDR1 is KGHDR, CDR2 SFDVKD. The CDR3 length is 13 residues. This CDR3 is CATSDRGTGELFF. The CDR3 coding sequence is TGTGCCACCAGTGACCGGGGAACCGGGGAGCTGTTTTTT.

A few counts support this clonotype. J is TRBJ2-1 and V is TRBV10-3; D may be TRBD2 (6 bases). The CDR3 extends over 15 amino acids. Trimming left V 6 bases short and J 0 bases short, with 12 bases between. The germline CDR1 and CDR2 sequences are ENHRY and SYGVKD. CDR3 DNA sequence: TGTGCCATCAGAACGCTGACTAGCTCCTACAATGAGCAGTTCTTC. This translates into CAIRTLTSSYNEQFF.

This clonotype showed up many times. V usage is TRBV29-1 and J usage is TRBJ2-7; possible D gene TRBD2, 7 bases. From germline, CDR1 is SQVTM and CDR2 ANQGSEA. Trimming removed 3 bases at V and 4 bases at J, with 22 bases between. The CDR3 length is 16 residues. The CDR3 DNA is TGCAGCGTTGAGGAGGGGGTTAGGGAGGGCCAGTACGAGCAGTACTTC. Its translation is CSVEEGVREGQYEQYF.

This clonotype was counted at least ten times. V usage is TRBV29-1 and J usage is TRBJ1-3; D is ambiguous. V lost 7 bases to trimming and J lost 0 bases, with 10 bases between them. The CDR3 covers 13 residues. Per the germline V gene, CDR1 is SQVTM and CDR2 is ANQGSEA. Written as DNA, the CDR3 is TGCAGCGCTAAGGGCGTCTCTGGAAACACCATATATTTT. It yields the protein CSAKGVSGNTIYF. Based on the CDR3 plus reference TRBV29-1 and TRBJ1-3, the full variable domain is SAVISQKPSRDICQRGTSLTIQCQVDSQVTMMFWYRQQPGQSLTLIATANQGSEATYESGFVIDKFPISRPNLTFSTLTVSNMSPEDSSIYLCSAKGVSGNTIYFGEGSWLTVV.

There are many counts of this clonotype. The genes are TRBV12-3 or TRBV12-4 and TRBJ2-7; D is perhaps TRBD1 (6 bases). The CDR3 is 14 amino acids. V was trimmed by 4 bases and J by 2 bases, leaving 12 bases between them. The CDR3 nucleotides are TGTGCCAGCAGTTACAGGGATAGCGCCTACGAGCAGTACTTC. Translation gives CASSYRDSAYEQYF.